Below, one T cell receptor beta chain is given with its context. This entry comes from a study of blood T cell repertoires in COVID-19. Overall study: Collection of acute and convalescent COVID-19 samples took place in the United States, Italy and Spain. The cDNA or gDNA used as material had been derived from T cells, B-cell-depleted T cells, or PBMCs.

In the authors' workflow: How many nucleated cells were present was estimated from reference gene primer amplification. Only in-frame clones appear in the TCRdb table, and some are missing; sequencing was by immunoSEQ multiplex PCR. The V and J calls and the clone size are those of that table, but D and trimming were determined from the DNA. The sample has 100,000 to 120,000 clones, over 65% seen once; the top ten hold 1.8%. Germline values: CDR1 SQVTM, CDR2 ANQGSEA. This CDR3 region has 13 residues. Germline trimming cut 3 bases from V and 2 bases from J; bases unmatched to any gene: 4. This chain connects TRBV29-1 to TRBJ2-7; 7 bases are shared with TRBD2. Sequenced input: peripheral blood. This clonotype originated in a woman aged 40-49 years with acute or convalescent COVID-19. CDR3 nucleotides: TGCAGCGTTGATGGGCGGGGGACCTACGAGCAGTACTTC. As protein: CSVDGRGTYEQYF.